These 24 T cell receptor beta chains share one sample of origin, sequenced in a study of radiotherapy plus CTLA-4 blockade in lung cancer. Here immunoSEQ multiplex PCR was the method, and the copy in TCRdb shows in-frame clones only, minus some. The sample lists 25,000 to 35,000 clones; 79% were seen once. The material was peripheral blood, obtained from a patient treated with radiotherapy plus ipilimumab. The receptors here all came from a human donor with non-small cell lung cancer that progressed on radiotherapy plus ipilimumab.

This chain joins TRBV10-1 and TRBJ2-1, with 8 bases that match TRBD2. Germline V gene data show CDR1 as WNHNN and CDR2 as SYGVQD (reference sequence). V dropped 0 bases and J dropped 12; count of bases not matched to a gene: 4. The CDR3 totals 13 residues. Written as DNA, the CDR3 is TGCGCCAGCAGTGAGTCCCCCGGACTAGCGCAGTTCTTC. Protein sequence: CASSESPGLAQFF.

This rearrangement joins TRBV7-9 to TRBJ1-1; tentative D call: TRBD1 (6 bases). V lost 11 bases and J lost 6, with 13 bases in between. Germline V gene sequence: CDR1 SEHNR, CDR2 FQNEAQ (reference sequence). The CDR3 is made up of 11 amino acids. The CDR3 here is CAVGGGPEAFF. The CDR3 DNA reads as TGTGCCGTCGGCGGGGGCCCTGAAGCTTTCTTT. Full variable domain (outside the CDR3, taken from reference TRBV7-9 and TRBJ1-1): DTGVSQNPRHKITKRGQNVTFRCDPISEHNRLYWYRQTLGQGPEFLTYFQNEAQLEKSRLLSDRFSAERPKGSFSTLEIQRTEQGDSAMYLCAVGGGPEAFFGQGTRLTVV.

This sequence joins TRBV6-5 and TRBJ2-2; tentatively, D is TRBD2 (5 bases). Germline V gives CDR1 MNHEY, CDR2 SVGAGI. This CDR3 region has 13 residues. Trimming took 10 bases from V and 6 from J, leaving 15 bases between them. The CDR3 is CATEGSDPGELFF. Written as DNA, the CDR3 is TGTGCCACCGAGGGTAGCGACCCCGGGGAGCTGTTTTTT.

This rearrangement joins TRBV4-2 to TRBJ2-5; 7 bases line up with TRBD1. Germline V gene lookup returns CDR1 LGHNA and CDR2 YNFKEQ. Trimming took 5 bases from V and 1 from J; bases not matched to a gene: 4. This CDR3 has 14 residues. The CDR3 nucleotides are TGTGCCAGCAGCGCCCACAGGGGCCAAGAGACCCAGTACTTC. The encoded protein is CASSAHRGQETQYF.

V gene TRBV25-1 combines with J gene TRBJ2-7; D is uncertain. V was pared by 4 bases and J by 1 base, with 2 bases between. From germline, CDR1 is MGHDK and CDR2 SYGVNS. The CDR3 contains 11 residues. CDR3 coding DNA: TGTGCCAGCAGTGTTTCCTACGAGCAGTACTTC. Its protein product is CASSVSYEQYF.

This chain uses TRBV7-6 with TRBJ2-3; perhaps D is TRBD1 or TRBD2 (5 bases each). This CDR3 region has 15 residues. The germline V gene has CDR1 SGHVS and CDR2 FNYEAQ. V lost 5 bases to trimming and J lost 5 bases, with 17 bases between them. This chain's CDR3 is CASSPTAGRGDTQYF. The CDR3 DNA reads TGTGCCAGCAGCCCTACCGCAGGGAGAGGAGATACGCAGTATTTT.

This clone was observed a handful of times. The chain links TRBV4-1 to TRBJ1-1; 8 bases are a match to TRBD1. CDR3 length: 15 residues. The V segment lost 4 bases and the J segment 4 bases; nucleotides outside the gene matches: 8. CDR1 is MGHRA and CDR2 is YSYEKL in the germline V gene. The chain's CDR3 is CASSPGQGGGTEAFF. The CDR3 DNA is TGCGCCAGCAGCCCCGGACAGGGAGGAGGCACTGAAGCTTTCTTT.

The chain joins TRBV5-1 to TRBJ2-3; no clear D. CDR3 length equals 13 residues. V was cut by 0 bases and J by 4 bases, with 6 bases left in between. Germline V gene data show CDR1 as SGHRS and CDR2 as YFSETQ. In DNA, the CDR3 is TGCGCCAGCAGCTTGGCCATAGCAGATACGCAGTATTTT. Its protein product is CASSLAIADTQYF.

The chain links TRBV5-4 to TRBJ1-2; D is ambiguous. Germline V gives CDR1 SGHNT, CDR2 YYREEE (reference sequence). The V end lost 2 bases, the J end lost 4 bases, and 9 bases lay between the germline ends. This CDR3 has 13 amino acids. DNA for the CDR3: TGTGCCAGCAGCTTAAGGACGGTCTATGGCTACACCTTC. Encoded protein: CASSLRTVYGYTF.

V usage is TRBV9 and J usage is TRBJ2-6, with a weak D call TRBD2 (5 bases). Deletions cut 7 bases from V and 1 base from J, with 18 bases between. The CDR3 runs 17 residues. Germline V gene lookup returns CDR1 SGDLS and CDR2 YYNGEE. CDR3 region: CASSPAGRGSGANVLTF. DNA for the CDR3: TGTGCCAGCTCCCCGGCGGGTCGAGGGTCTGGGGCCAACGTCCTGACTTTC.

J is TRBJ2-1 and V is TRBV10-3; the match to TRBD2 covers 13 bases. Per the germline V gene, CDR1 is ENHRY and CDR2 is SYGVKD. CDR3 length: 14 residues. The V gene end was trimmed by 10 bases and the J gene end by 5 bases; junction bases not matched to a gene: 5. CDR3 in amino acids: CATKLAGGDNEQFF. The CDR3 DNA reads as TGTGCCACGAAACTAGCGGGGGGGGACAATGAGCAGTTCTTC.

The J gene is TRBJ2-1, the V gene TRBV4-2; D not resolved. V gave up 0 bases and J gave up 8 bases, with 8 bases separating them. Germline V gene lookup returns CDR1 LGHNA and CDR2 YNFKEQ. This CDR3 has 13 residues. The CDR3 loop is CASSQEKGYEQFF. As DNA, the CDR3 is TGTGCCAGCAGCCAAGAAAAGGGTTATGAGCAGTTCTTC.

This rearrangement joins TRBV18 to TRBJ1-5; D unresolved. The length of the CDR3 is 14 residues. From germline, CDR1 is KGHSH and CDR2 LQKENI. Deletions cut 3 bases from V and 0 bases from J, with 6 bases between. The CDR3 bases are TGTGCCAGCTCACCGGGCCTTAGCAATCAGCCCCAGCATTTT. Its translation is CASSPGLSNQPQHF.

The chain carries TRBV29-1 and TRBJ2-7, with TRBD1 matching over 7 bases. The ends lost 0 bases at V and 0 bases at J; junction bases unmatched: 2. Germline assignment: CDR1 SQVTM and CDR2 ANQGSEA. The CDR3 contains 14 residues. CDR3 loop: CSVEDGDSSYEQYF. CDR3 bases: TGCAGCGTTGAAGATGGGGACAGCTCCTACGAGCAGTACTTC.

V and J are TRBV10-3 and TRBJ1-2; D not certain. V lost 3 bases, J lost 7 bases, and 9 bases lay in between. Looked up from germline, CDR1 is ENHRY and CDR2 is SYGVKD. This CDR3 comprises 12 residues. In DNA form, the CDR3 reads TGTGCCATCAGTGAACCAGAGGCTGGCTACACCTTC. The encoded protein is CAISEPEAGYTF.

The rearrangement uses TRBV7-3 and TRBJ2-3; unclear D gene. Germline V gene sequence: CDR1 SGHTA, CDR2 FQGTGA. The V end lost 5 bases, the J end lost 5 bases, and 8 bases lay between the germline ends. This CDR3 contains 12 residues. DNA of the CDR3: TGTGCCAGCAGCCCCCCGGGAGATACGCAGTATTTT. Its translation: CASSPPGDTQYF.

The CDR3 bases are TGTGCCAGCAGTTACGGTCCTAATTCACCCCTCCACTTT. Its translation is CASSYGPNSPLHF. This chain connects TRBV6-5 to TRBJ1-6, with unresolved D. V lost 2 bases and J lost 6, with 5 bases in between. Germline V gene lookup returns CDR1 MNHEY and CDR2 SVGAGI. CDR3 length equals 13 residues.

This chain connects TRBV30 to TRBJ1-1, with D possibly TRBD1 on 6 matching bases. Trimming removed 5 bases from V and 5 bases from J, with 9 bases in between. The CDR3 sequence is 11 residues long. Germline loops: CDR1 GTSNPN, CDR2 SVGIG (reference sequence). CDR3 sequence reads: CAWDQGTEAFF. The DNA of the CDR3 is TGTGCCTGGGACCAGGGGACTGAAGCTTTCTTT. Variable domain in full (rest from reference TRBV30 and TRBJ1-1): SQTIHQWPATLVQPVGSPLSLECTVEGTSNPNLYWYRQAAGRGLQLLFYSVGIGQISSEVPQNLSASRPQDRQFILSSKKLLLSDSGFYLCAWDQGTEAFFGQGTRLTVV.

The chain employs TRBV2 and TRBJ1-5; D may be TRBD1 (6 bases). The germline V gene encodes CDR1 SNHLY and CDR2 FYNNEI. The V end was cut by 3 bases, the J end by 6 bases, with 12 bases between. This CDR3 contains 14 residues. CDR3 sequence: CASSDMGGGQPQHF. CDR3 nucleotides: TGTGCCAGCAGTGATATGGGGGGCGGTCAGCCCCAGCATTTT.

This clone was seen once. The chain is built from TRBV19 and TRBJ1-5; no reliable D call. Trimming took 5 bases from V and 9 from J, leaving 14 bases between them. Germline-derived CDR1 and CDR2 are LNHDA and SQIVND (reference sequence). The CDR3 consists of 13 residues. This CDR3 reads CASSYSLTSPQHF. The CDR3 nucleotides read TGTGCCAGTAGTTACTCCTTGACTTCGCCCCAGCATTTT.

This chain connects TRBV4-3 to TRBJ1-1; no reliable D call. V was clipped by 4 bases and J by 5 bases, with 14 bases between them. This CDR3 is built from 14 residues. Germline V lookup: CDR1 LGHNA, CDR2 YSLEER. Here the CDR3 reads CASSPQVRRTEAFF. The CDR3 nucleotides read TGCGCCAGCAGCCCTCAGGTGAGGAGGACTGAAGCTTTCTTT.

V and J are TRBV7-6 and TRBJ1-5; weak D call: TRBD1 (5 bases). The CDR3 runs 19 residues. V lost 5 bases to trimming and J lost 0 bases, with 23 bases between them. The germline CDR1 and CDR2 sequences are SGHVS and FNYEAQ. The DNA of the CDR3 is TGTGCCAGCAGCACCTGGGAGGGGCTCCGAGGTTATAGCAATCAGCCCCAGCATTTT. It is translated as CASSTWEGLRGYSNQPQHF.

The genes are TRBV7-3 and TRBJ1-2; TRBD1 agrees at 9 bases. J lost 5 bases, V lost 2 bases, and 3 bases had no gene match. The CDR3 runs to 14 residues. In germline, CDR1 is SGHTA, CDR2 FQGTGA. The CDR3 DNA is TGTGCCAGCAGCTTAGGGACAGGGAATTATGGCTACACCTTC. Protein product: CASSLGTGNYGYTF.

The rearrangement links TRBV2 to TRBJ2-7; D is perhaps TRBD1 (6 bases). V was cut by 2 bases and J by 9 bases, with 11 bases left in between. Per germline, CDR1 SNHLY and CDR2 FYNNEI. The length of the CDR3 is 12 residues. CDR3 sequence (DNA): TGTGCCAGCAGTGAAAGGGGGACGGGGCAGTACTTC. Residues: CASSERGTGQYF. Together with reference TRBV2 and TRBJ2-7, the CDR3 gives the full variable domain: EPEVTQTPSHQVTQMGQEVILRCVPISNHLYFYWYRQILGQKVEFLVSFYNNEISEKSEIFDDQFSVERPDGSNFTLKIRSTKLEDSAMYFCASSERGTGQYFGPGTRLTVT.